One and the same sample provided the 5 T cell receptor beta chains below, sequenced in a study of control samples from healthy donors and cancer patients (dated by TCRdb to between 2020 and 2021). Library preparation used the immunoSEQ multiplex PCR assay. What TCRdb holds here is the immuneACCESS table cut down to in-frame rearrangements. Part of the clones is not present; checked against another copy, under half of the missing clones reflect an unresolved V gene, and the others are unexplained. Counted in this sample were roughly 200,000 clones; 85% to 95% of them appeared once. Over 1.3% of the sample goes to the ten largest clones. The specimen sequenced was blood. The receptor source for this set is a man aged 18 to 29 in good health.

The chain uses TRBV6-5 and TRBJ1-4; no clear D. The CDR3 covers 14 residues. CDR1 is MNHEY, CDR2 SVGAGI, per germline. V lost 5 bases and J 7 bases, leaving 14 bases between the germline ends. This CDR3 reads CASSRRRVGEKLFF. The CDR3 DNA is TGTGCCAGCAGTAGACGGAGGGTGGGTGAAAAACTGTTTTTT.

This chain links TRBV7-9 with TRBJ2-7; weak D call: TRBD1 (6 bases). Germline loops: CDR1 SEHNR, CDR2 FQNEAQ (reference sequence). V lost 4 bases and J lost 2, with 18 bases in between. The CDR3 contains 16 residues. The CDR3 sequence: CASSSIGQNKPYEQYF. The CDR3 nucleotides are TGTGCCAGCAGCTCTATAGGACAGAATAAACCCTACGAGCAGTACTTC.

The chain links TRBV4-1 to TRBJ2-1; TRBD2 agrees at 10 bases. CDR1 and CDR2 from the germline V gene are MGHRA and YSYEKL. V lost 0 bases and J lost 5; bases outside the gene matches: 4. The CDR3 sequence is 16 residues long. The CDR3 is CASSQDRTSGDNEQFF. The CDR3 bases are TGCGCCAGCAGCCAAGACAGGACTAGCGGAGACAATGAGCAGTTCTTC.

The J gene is TRBJ1-2, the V gene TRBV5-1, with D unresolved. Per the germline V gene, CDR1 is SGHRS and CDR2 is YFSETQ. The CDR3 is 12 amino acids. The V end was cut by 4 bases, the J end by 7 bases, with 11 bases between. CDR3 bases: TGCGCCAGCAGCACAGACAATGGTGGCTACACCTTC. Amino acids: CASSTDNGGYTF.

The chain links TRBV6-5 to TRBJ1-4, with 7 bases matching TRBD1. The CDR3 has 15 amino acids. The germline V gene encodes CDR1 MNHEY and CDR2 SVGAGI. V was clipped by 0 bases and J by 7 bases; unmatched bases: 5. The CDR3: CASSYSYRGAEKLFF. CDR3 sequence (DNA): TGTGCCAGCAGTTACTCATACAGGGGTGCTGAAAAACTGTTTTTT.